By share, the clone carrying this TCR beta chain counts as medium-sized. What it binds is unknown. The CDR3 spans 15 residues. CDR1 is SQVTM and CDR2 is ANQGSEA in the germline V gene. With 0 bases removed from V and 6 bases from J, the gap between germline ends came to 17 bases. Individual cDNA molecules received unique molecular identifiers. Each CDR3 protein gets one entry after TCRdb re-called the 5' RACE reads with MiXCR. The table lists approximately 47,000 distinct CDR3 sequences, approximately 9% of them singletons. The sample belongs to a study of early T cells in non-severe SARS-CoV-2 infection. For the study at large: Unsorted whole blood bulk RNA was sequenced, with unpaired chains.

Study-level findings and limits: Database matching using VDJdb favored anti-spike CD8 responses, with private and CD4 specificities left missing.

The chain links TRBV29-1 to TRBJ1-1, with a tentative D call TRBD1 (6 bases). This clonotype was obtained from an adult who was a healthcare worker with PCR-confirmed SARS-CoV-2 infection or an uninfected control (not recorded which). Sequenced material: whole blood, taken at baseline. CDR3 nucleotides: TGCAGCGTTGAAGATTTAACCCCGACAGGCCCTGAAGCTTTCTTT. Translation gives CSVEDLTPTGPEAFF.